The 17 T cell receptor beta chains listed next were all sequenced from one sample in a study of T cells in women clearing cervical HPV infection. Libraries were prepared by immunoSEQ multiplex PCR; TCRdb keeps only in-frame clonotypes and omits some of them. Seen in this sample are fewer than 50,000 clones; the ten most common clones hold 7.6%. The sample consisted of blood buffy coat. These receptors all come from a woman aged 18-70 years with a cervical HPV16 infection that either progressed to CIN3+ or cleared (not recorded which).

The CDR3 loop is CAIRTEEVSPLHF. The sequenced CDR3 bases are TGTGCCATCAGAACAGAGGAGGTTTCACCC. The genes are TRBV10-3 and TRBJ1-6, with D unresolved. The read gets to within 3 residues of the CDR3 end, and the germline J gene fills in the rest. The CDR3 is made up of 13 amino acids. Germline assignment: CDR1 ENHRY and CDR2 SYGVKD. V lost 6 bases and J 9 bases, leaving 12 bases between the germline ends.

With regard to this clone: The read terminates 3 residues ahead of where the CDR3 ends, so the germline J gene completes it. This sequence joins TRBV7-9 and TRBJ1-4; D uncertain. The CDR3 contains 12 residues. The germline V gene encodes CDR1 SEHNR and CDR2 FQNEAQ (reference sequence). V was trimmed by 6 bases and J by 8 bases, leaving 10 bases between them. The CDR3 bases that were read are TGTGCCAGCAGGCGGTATGGGGAAAAA. As protein: CASRRYGEK. In full, the CDR3 is CASRRYGEKLFF. Looking up the rest from reference TRBV7-9 and TRBJ1-4 gives the full variable domain: DTGVSQNPRHKITKRGQNVTFRCDPISEHNRLYWYRQTLGQGPEFLTYFQNEAQLEKSRLLSDRFSAERPKGSFSTLEIQRTEQGDSAMYLCASRRYGEKLFFGSGTQLSVL.

Comment on this clone: The read gets to within 3 residues of the CDR3 end, and the germline J gene fills in the rest. The chain has TRBV2 and TRBJ1-5, with D unresolved. V was pared by 6 bases and J by 9 bases, with 18 bases between. Germline V gene lookup returns CDR1 SNHLY and CDR2 FYNNEI. The CDR3 length is 14 residues. The CDR3 is CASRPRAGESPQHF. The sequenced part of the CDR3 DNA is TGTGCCAGCAGGCCGCGGGCGGGTGAGTCGCCC. Full variable domain (rest looked up from reference TRBV2 and TRBJ1-5): EPEVTQTPSHQVTQMGQEVILRCVPISNHLYFYWYRQILGQKVEFLVSFYNNEISEKSEIFDDQFSVERPDGSNFTLKIRSTKLEDSAMYFCASRPRAGESPQHFGDGTRLSIL.

Notes on this clone: Read sequence stops 3 residues before the CDR3 end, and the germline J gene provides the missing end. This chain joins TRBV7-9 and TRBJ1-1; the match to TRBD1 covers 8 bases. J was trimmed by 6 bases and V by 5 bases; bases with no gene match: 11. CDR3 length: 15 residues. Germline CDR1 and CDR2: SEHNR and FQNEAQ (reference sequence). Here the CDR3 reads CASSRPGQGLPEAFF. The DNA read from the CDR3 is TGTGCCAGCAGCCGTCCCGGACAGGGATTGCCTGAA.

According to its frequency, this clone is medium-sized. The read comes to an end 3 residues before the CDR3 does, leaving the germline J gene to fill in the end. The chain joins TRBV29-1 to TRBJ2-7, with D possibly TRBD1 on 6 matching bases. The V end was cut by 7 bases, the J end by 6 bases, with 19 bases between. CDR1 and CDR2 (germline): SQVTM, ANQGSEA. The CDR3 runs 13 residues. The CDR3 bases that were read are TGCAGCGCTCGGGCGGACAGTCTCGCCGAG. It codes for CSARADSLAE. In full, the CDR3 reads CSARADSLAEQYF.

Worth noting for this clone: The sequenced fragment ends 3 residues before the CDR3 boundary, so the rest is inferred from the germline J gene. The J gene is TRBJ2-5, the V gene TRBV28, with D possibly TRBD1 on 6 matching bases. The germline V gene has CDR1 MDHEN and CDR2 SYDVKM. The CDR3 contains 14 residues. Trimming shortened V by 5 bases and J by 0 bases, and 10 bases separated the two germline ends. CDR3 loop: CASSPWTDQETQYF. The sequenced CDR3 bases are TGTGCCAGCAGTCCATGGACAGACCAAGAGACC.

Comments on this clone: The read halts 3 residues ahead of the CDR3 end, with the missing end drawn from the germline J gene. The rearrangement links TRBV7-6 to TRBJ1-2, with 8 nucleotides matching TRBD1. J was trimmed by 4 bases and V by 1 base; bases with no gene match: 5. The CDR3 covers 15 residues. CDR1 and CDR2 (germline): SGHVS, FNYEAQ. CDR3: CASSLGTGTFYGYTF. CDR3 bases read: TGTGCCAGCAGCTTAGGGACAGGGACTTTCTATGGC. The complete variable domain, with remaining parts taken from reference TRBV7-6 and TRBJ1-2, reads GAGVSQSPRYKVTKRGQDVALRCDPISGHVSLYWYRQALGQGPEFLTYFNYEAQQDKSGLPNDRFSAERPEGSISTLTIQRTEQRDSAMYRCASSLGTGTFYGYTFGSGTRLTVV.

Remarks on this clone: Read sequence stops 3 residues before the CDR3 end, and the germline J gene provides the missing end. This chain joins TRBV10-1 and TRBJ2-2, with D perhaps TRBD1 (5 bases). In germline, CDR1 is WNHNN, CDR2 SYGVQD (reference sequence). V was pared by 0 bases and J by 0 bases, with 14 bases between. The CDR3 extends over 18 amino acids. The CDR3: CASSESSWGSPNTGELFF. The sequenced part of the CDR3 DNA is TGCGCCAGCAGTGAGTCATCTTGGGGCAGCCCGAACACCGGGGAG.

On this clone: The CDR3 end lies 3 residues beyond the end of the read and is filled in from the germline J gene. V and J are TRBV7-9 and TRBJ2-7; tentatively, D is TRBD2 (6 bases). The CDR3 is 15 residues long. Trimming pared 2 bases from V and 6 bases from J, leaving 17 bases between. Germline V gives CDR1 SEHNR, CDR2 FQNEAQ (reference sequence). The CDR3 sequence is CASSLSRGTECEQYF. The CDR3 DNA, read in part, is TGTGCCAGCAGCTTATCACGCGGGACTGAATGCGAG.

Comments on this clone: From the germline J gene comes the end of the CDR3, since the read stops 3 residues before it. The chain joins TRBV7-2 to TRBJ1-1; D is ambiguous. This CDR3 contains 13 residues. Germline loops: CDR1 SGHTA, CDR2 FQGNSA. With 3 bases removed from V and 6 bases from J, the gap between germline ends came to 11 bases. Incomplete CDR3 DNA: TGTGCCAGCAGCTTCCGGGGTTCTCCTGAA. This gives the protein CASSFRGSPE. In full, the CDR3 is CASSFRGSPEAFF.

In regard to this clone: The read terminates 3 residues ahead of where the CDR3 ends, so the germline J gene completes it. The rearrangement joins TRBV6-2 or TRBV6-3 to TRBJ2-3, with 8 bases that match TRBD2. Germline loops: CDR1 MNHEY, CDR2 SVGEGT. V was pared by 4 bases and J by 3 bases, with 9 bases of the junction left unmatched. There are 16 residues in the CDR3. The sequenced CDR3 bases are TGTGCCAGCAGTTTACGGGAAGCGGGAGTTACAGATACG. This sequence encodes CASSLREAGVTDT. In full, the CDR3 is CASSLREAGVTDTQYF.

As regards this clone: The read ends 3 residues early relative to the CDR3; the germline J gene fills the gap. The genes are TRBV27 and TRBJ2-7, with 9 bases fitting TRBD2. Per the germline V gene, CDR1 is MNHEY and CDR2 is SMNVEV (reference sequence). The CDR3 length is 16 residues. With 5 bases clipped from V and 2 bases from J, the junction kept 10 bases outside the gene matches. Incomplete CDR3 DNA: TGTGCCAGCAGTGTAAGACTAGCGGCACACACCTACGAG. Translated, it gives CASSVRLAAHTYE. The whole CDR3 sequence is CASSVRLAAHTYEQYF.

About this clone: The CDR3 extends 3 residues past the end of the read, so its final part is completed from the germline J gene. The chain employs TRBV20-1 and TRBJ2-2, with 9 bases lining up with TRBD1. Germline V gene data show CDR1 as DFQATT and CDR2 as SNEGSKA (reference sequence). The CDR3 is made up of 16 amino acids. V dropped 3 bases and J dropped 7; count of bases not matched to a gene: 12. The CDR3 is CSASNRDRDRNGELFF. The DNA read from the CDR3 is TGCAGTGCTAGCAACCGGGACAGGGACCGGAACGGGGAG.

The CDR3 is CASSYVLAAAHGETQYF. The sequenced CDR3 bases are TGTGCCAGCAGTTACGTACTAGCAGCCGCCCATGGGGAGACC. V gene TRBV6-2 or TRBV6-3 combines with J gene TRBJ2-5; weak D call: TRBD2 (6 bases). Sequencing ends 3 residues short of the CDR3 end; the germline J gene provides the rest. From germline, CDR1 is MNHEY and CDR2 SVGEGT. The V and J ends lost 2 bases and 5 bases respectively, with 21 bases between them. The CDR3 totals 17 residues.

Of note for this clone: The read ends 3 residues before the CDR3 terminus; that terminus is restored from the germline J gene. The chain links TRBV2 to TRBJ1-5; no clear D. The germline gives CDR1 SNHLY, CDR2 FYNNEI. The CDR3 consists of 13 residues. Trimming pared 5 bases from V and 1 base from J, leaving 6 bases between. The CDR3 bases that were read are TGTGCCAGCAGTACCGGGAGCAATCAGCCC. As protein: CASSTGSNQP. The full CDR3 protein reads CASSTGSNQPQHF.

As for this clone: The read ends 3 residues early relative to the CDR3; the germline J gene fills the gap. This rearrangement joins TRBV20-1 to TRBJ1-2; the match to TRBD1 covers 7 bases. Per germline, CDR1 DFQATT and CDR2 SNEGSKA (reference sequence). The length of the CDR3 is 18 residues. Here the CDR3 reads CSARPTLTHIRQGRSYTF. The CDR3 DNA, read in part, is TGCAGTGCTAGACCCACACTCACGCATATAAGACAGGGTCGAAGC.

On this clone: The CDR3 extends 3 residues past the end of the read, so its final part is completed from the germline J gene. The gene calls are TRBV19 and TRBJ1-1; D gene uncertain. The CDR3 covers 14 residues. V was shortened by 5 bases and J by 3 bases, with 13 bases between the two germline ends. CDR1 is LNHDA, CDR2 SQIVND, per germline (reference sequence). CDR3 bases read: TGTGCCAGTAGTTCACCCAGAAAATACACTGAA. Translated, it gives CASSSPRKYTE. The whole CDR3 region reads CASSSPRKYTEAFF.